This TCR beta chain was identified in a study of T cell clones after liver transplantation. About the study: As an antigen-independent comparator, third-party-reactive TCRbeta sequences came from pre-transplant mixed lymphocyte reactions. Three of the eight recipients were HCV-positive; the rest had non-autoimmune, non-viral transplant indications.

Unstimulated PBMCs were sorted into CD3+CD4+ and CD3+CD8+ populations. Some clones are missing from TCRdb's copy, which holds only in-frame ones; the method was immunoSEQ multiplex PCR. The sample has some 70,000 clones, about 80% seen once. The CDR3 is 12 amino acids. Deletions cut 8 bases from V and 0 bases from J, with 7 bases between. CDR1 and CDR2 from the germline V gene are LNHNV and YYDKDF (reference sequence). To note about this clone: The antigen remains undetermined.

General study findings and limits: A significant post-transplant drop in circulating graft-donor-reactive CD4 TCRbeta sequences occurred in most of the 8 subjects.

The rearrangement joins TRBV15 to TRBJ1-1; weak D call: TRBD1 (5 bases). This sequence was found in a human donor who received a liver transplant. The starting material was CD4+ T cells from blood, obtained before liver transplant. CDR3 nucleotide sequence: TGTGCCACCGGGACTATGAACACTGAAGCTTTCTTT. It encodes CATGTMNTEAFF. Looking up the rest from reference TRBV15 and TRBJ1-1 gives the full variable domain: DAMVIQNPRYQVTQFGKPVTLSCSQTLNHNVMYWYQQKSSQAPKLLFHYYDKDFNNEADTPDNFQSRRPNTSFCFLDIRSPGLGDTAMYLCATGTMNTEAFFGQGTRLTVV.